This TCR beta chain originates from a study of patients and donors after allogeneic stem cell transplantation. This clonotype was recorded many times. TCRdb used MiXCR to reprocess the RT-PCR reads, holding one entry per CDR3 protein. The top ten clones hold around 25% of a sample with 110,000 or so distinct CDR3 sequences, over 30% of them seen once. V dropped 4 bases and J dropped 8; count of bases not matched to a gene: 13. The CDR3 totals 16 residues. CDR1 SGHRS and CDR2 YFSETQ come from the germline V gene. This receptor was taken from a human donor who was either an allogeneic HSCT recipient or a stem cell or donor lymphocyte infusion donor (not recorded which). It is not recorded whose cells these are; they may come from a transplant donor. Input material: blood, either unsorted or a sorted T cell fraction (not recorded which). The V and J genes are TRBV5-1 and TRBJ1-4, with 8 positions matching TRBD1. This chain's CDR3 is CASSAGLTGAKEKLFF. In nucleotides, the CDR3 is TGCGCCAGCAGCGCCGGCCTGACAGGGGCAAAGGAAAAACTGTTTTTT.